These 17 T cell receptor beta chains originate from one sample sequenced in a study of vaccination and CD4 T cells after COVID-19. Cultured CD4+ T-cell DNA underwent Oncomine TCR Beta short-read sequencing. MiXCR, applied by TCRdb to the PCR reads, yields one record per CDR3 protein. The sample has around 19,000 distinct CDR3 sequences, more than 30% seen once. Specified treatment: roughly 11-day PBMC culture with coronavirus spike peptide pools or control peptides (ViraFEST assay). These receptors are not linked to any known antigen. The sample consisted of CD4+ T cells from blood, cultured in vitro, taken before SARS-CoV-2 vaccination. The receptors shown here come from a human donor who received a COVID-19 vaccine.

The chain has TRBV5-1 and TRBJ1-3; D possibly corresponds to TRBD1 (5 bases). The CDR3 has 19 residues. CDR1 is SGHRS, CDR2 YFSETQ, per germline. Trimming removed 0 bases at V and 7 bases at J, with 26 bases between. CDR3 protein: CASSLGMGPQMGRGNTIYF. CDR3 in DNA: TGCGCCAGCAGCTTGGGTATGGGACCTCAAATGGGTCGGGGCAACACCATATATTTT.

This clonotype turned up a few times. This CDR3 is CASSSVAGANSYEQYF. The CDR3 bases are TGTGCCAGCAGTTCGGTAGCGGGGGCCAATTCCTACGAGCAGTACTTC. The rearrangement uses TRBV21-1 and TRBJ2-7; the table's D call, TRBD2, was not checked against the DNA. TRBV21-1 has pseudogene status. This CDR3 region has 16 residues.

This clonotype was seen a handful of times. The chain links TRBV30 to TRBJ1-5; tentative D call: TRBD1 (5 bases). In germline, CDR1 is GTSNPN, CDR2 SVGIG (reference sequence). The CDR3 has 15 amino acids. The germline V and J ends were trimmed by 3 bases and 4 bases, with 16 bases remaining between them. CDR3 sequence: CAWSQNRGVNQPQHF. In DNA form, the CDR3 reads TGTGCCTGGAGCCAAAACCGAGGGGTAAATCAGCCCCAGCATTTT.

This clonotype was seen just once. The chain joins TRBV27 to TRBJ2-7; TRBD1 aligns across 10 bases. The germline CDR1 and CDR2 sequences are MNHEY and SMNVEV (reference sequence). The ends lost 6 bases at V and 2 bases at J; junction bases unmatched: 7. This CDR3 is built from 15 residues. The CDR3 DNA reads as TGTGCCAGCAGCAAAGGGACAGGGGTCACCTACGAGCAGTACTTC. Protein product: CASSKGTGVTYEQYF.

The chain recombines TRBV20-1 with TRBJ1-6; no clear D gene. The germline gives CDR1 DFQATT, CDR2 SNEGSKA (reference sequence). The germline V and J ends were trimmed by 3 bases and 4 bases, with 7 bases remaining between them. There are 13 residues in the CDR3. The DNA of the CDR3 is TGCAGTGCTAGTTATGAGTATAATTCACCCCTCCACTTT. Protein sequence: CSASYEYNSPLHF.

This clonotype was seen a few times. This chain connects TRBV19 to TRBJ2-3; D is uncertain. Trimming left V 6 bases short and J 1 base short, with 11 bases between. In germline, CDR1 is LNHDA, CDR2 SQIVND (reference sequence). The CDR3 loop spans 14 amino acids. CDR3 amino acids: CASSSWGRTDTQYF. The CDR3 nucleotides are TGTGCCAGTAGCTCGTGGGGTCGCACAGATACGCAGTATTTT.

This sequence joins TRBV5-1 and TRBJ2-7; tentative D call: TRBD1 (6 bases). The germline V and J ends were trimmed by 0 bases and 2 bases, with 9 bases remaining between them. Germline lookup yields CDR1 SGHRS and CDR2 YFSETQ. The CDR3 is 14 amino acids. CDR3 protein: CASSLGTDPYEQYF. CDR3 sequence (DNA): TGCGCCAGCAGCTTGGGGACAGATCCCTACGAGCAGTACTTC.

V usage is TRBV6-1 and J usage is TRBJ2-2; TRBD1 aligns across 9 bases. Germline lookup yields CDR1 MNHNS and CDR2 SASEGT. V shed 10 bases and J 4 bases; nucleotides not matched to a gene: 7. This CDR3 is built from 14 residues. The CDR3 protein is CAIRTGDGTGELFF. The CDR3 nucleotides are TGTGCCATCAGGACAGGGGATGGCACCGGGGAGCTGTTTTTT.

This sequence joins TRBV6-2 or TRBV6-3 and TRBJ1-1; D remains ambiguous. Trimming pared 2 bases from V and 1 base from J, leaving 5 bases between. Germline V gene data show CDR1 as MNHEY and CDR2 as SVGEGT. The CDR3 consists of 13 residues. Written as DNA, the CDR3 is TGTGCCAGCAGTTACGCCAAGAACACTGAAGCTTTCTTT. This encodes CASSYAKNTEAFF.

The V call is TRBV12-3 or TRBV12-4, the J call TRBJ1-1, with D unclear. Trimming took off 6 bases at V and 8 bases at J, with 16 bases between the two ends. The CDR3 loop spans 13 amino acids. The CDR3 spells CASSLNRASEAFF. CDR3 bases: TGTGCCAGCAGCTTGAATCGGGCCTCCGAAGCTTTCTTT.

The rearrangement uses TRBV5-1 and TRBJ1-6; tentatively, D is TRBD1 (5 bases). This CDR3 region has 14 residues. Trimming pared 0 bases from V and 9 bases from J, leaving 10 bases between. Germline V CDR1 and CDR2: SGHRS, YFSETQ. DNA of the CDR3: TGCGCCAGCAGCTTGGGACAGAGGGGTTCACCCCTCCACTTT. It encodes CASSLGQRGSPLHF. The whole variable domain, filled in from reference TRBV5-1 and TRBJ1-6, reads KAGVTQTPRYLIKTRGQQVTLSCSPISGHRSVSWYQQTPGQGLQFLFEYFSETQRNKGNFPGRFSGRQFSNSRSEMNVSTLELGDSALYLCASSLGQRGSPLHFGNGTRLTVT.

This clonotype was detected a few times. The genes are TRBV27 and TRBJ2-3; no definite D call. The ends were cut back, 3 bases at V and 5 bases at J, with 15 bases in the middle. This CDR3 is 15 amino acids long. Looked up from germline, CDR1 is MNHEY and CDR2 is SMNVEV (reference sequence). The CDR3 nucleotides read TGTGCCAGCAGTTTGGTCCTCCCCGATCGAGATACGCAGTATTTT. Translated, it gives CASSLVLPDRDTQYF.

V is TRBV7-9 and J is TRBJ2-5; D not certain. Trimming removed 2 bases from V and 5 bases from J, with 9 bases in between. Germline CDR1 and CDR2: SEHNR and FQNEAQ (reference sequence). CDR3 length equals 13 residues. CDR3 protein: CASSLTTTETQYF. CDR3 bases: TGTGCCAGCAGCTTAACGACGACTGAGACCCAGTACTTC.

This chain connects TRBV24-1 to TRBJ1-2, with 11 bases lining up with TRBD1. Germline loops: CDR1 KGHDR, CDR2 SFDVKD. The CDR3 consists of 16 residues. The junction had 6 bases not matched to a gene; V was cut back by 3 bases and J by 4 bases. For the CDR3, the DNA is TGTGCCACCAGTGATGGCCGGACAGGGGGCATCTATGGCTACACCTTC. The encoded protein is CATSDGRTGGIYGYTF.

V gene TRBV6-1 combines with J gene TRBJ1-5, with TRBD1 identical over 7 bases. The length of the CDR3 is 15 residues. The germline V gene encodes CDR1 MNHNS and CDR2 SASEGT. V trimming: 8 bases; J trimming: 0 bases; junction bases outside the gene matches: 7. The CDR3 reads CASLGQSYSNQPQHF. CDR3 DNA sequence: TGTGCCAGCCTGGGACAGTCATATAGCAATCAGCCCCAGCATTTT.

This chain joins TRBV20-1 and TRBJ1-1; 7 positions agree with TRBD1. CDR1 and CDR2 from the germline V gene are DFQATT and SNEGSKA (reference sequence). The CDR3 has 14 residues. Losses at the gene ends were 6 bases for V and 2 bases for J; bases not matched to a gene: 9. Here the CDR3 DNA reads TGCAGTGCCGTTCGGGACAGCCAAAACACTGAAGCTTTCTTT. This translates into CSAVRDSQNTEAFF.

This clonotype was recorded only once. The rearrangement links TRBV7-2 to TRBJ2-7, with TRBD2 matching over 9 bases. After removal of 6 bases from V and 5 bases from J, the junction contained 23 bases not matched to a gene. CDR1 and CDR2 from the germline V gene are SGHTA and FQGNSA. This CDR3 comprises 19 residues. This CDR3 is CASSLPKFRGGAIVHEQYF. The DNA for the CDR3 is TGTGCCAGCAGTTTACCCAAGTTCCGCGGGGGGGCCATTGTCCACGAGCAGTACTTC. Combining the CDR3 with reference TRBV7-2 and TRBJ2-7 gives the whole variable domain GAGVSQSPSNKVTEKGKDVELRCDPISGHTALYWYRQSLGQGLEFLIYFQGNSAPDKSGLPSDRFSAERTGGSVSTLTIQRTQQEDSAVYLCASSLPKFRGGAIVHEQYFGPGTRLTVT.